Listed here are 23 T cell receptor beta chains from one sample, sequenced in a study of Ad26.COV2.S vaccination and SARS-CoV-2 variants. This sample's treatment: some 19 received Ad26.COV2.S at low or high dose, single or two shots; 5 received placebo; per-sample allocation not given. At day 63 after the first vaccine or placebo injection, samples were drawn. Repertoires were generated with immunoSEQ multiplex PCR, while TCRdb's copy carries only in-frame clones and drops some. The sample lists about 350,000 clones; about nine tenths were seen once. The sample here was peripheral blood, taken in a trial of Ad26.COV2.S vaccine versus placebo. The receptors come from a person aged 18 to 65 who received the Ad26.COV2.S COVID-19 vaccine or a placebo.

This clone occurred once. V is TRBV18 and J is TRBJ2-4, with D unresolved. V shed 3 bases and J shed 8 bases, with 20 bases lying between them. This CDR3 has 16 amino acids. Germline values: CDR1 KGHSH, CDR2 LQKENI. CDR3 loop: CASSPISASVSHIQYF. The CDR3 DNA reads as TGTGCCAGCTCACCTATAAGCGCGTCGGTTAGTCACATTCAGTACTTC. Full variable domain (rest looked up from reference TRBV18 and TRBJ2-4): NAGVMQNPRHLVRRRGQEARLRCSPMKGHSHVYWYRQLPEEGLKFMVYLQKENIIDESGMPKERFSAEFPKEGPSILRIQQVVRGDSAAYFCASSPISASVSHIQYFGAGTRLSVL.

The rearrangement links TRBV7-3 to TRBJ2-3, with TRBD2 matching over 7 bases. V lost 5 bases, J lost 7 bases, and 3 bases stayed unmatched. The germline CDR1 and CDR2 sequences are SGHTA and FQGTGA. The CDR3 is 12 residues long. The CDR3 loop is CASSPGGNTQYF. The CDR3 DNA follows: TGTGCCAGCAGCCCGGGGGGAAATACGCAGTATTTT.

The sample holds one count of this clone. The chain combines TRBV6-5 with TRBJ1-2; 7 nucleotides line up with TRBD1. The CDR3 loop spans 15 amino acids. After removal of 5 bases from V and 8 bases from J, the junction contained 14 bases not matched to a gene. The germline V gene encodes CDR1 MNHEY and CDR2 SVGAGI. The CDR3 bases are TGTGCCAGCAGTAAGGTGGGACAGACTTTTGTCGGCTACACCTTC. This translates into CASSKVGQTFVGYTF.

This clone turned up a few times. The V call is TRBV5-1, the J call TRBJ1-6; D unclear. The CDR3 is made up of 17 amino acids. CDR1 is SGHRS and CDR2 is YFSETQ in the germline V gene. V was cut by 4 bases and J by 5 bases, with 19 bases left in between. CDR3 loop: CASSPVVLRGNNSPLHF. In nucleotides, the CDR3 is TGCGCCAGCAGCCCGGTGGTTTTGCGGGGAAATAATTCACCCCTCCACTTT.

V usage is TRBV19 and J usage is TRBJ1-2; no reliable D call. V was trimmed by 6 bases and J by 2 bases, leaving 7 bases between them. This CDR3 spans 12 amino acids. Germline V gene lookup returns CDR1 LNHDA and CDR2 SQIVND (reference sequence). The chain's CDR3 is CASRPGNYGYTF. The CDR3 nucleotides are TGTGCCAGTAGGCCAGGAAACTATGGCTACACCTTC.

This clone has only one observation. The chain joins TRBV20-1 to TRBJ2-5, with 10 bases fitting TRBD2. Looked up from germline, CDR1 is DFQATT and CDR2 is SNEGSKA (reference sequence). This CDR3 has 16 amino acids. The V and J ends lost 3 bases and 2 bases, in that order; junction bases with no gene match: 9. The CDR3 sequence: CSASRLGLAFQETQYF. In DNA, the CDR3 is TGCAGTGCTAGTCGCCTGGGACTAGCGTTTCAAGAGACCCAGTACTTC.

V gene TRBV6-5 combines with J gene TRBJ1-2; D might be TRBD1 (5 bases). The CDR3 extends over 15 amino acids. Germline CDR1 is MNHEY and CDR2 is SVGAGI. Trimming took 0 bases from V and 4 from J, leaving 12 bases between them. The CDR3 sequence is CASSYSGEIFYGYTF. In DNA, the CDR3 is TGTGCCAGCAGTTACTCGGGGGAAATTTTCTATGGCTACACCTTC.

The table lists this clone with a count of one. CDR3 nucleotide sequence: TGTGCCAGTAGTATAGATCCCCTGGGATCTAGCACAGATACGCAGTATTTT. Protein sequence: CASSIDPLGSSTDTQYF. The rearrangement uses TRBV19 and TRBJ2-3, with unresolved D. The CDR3 length is 17 residues. Looked up from germline, CDR1 is LNHDA and CDR2 is SQIVND (reference sequence). Trimming left V 0 bases short and J 0 bases short, with 13 bases between.

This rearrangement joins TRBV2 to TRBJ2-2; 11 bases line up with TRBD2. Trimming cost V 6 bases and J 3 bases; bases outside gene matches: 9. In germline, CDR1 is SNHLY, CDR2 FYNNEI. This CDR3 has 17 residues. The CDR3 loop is CASRGRTSGSYTGELFF. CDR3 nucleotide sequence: TGTGCCAGCAGAGGTAGGACTAGCGGGTCCTACACCGGGGAGCTGTTTTTT.

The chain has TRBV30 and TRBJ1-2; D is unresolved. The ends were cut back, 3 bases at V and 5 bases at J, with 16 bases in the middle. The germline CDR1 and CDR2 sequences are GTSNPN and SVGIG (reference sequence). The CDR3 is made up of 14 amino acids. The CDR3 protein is CAWSGVESEYGYTF. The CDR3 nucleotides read TGTGCCTGGAGCGGTGTTGAATCGGAGTATGGCTACACCTTC. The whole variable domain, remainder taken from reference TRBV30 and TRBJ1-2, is SQTIHQWPATLVQPVGSPLSLECTVEGTSNPNLYWYRQAAGRGLQLLFYSVGIGQISSEVPQNLSASRPQDRQFILSSKKLLLSDSGFYLCAWSGVESEYGYTFGSGTRLTVV.

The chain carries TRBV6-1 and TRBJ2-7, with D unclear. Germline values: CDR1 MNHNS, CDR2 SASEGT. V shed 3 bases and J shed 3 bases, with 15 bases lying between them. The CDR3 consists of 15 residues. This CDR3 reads CASSEVLTESYEQYF. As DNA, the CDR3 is TGTGCCAGCAGTGAGGTCCTCACCGAGAGCTACGAGCAGTACTTC.

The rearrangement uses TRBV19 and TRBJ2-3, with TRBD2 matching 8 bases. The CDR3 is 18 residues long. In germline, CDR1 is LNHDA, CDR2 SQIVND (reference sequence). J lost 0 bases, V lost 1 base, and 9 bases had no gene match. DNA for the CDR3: TGTGCCAGTAGTATAGGTGTTGGCGGGGGGACTAGCACAGATACGCAGTATTTT. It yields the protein CASSIGVGGGTSTDTQYF.

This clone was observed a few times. The CDR3 reads CASSGQTGSYSNQPQHF. The CDR3 DNA sequence: TGTGCCAGTAGTGGCCAGACTGGGTCTTATAGCAATCAGCCCCAGCATTTT. The chain carries TRBV19 and TRBJ1-5, with D hard to call. Germline V gives CDR1 LNHDA, CDR2 SQIVND (reference sequence). The length of the CDR3 is 17 residues. V was trimmed by 5 bases and J by 0 bases, leaving 17 bases between them.

The CDR3 region has the DNA TGCGCCAGCAGCCAGGGGCAAGCGTGGGGTTCGGATCAGCCCCAGCATTTT. Translating it yields CASSQGQAWGSDQPQHF. V and J are TRBV4-1 and TRBJ1-5, with D perhaps matching TRBD1 (5 bases). The CDR3 covers 17 residues. The V gene's germline CDR1 is MGHRA and CDR2 YSYEKL. The V and J ends lost 3 bases and 5 bases respectively, with 20 bases between them.

CDR3 sequence: CAWSVGVEQYF. As DNA, the CDR3 is TGTGCCTGGAGTGTAGGGGTCGAGCAGTACTTC. This chain links TRBV30 with TRBJ2-7; D is perhaps TRBD1 (5 bases). Trimming removed 0 bases at V and 6 bases at J, with 6 bases between. The germline V gene has CDR1 GTSNPN and CDR2 SVGIG (reference sequence). CDR3 length equals 11 residues.

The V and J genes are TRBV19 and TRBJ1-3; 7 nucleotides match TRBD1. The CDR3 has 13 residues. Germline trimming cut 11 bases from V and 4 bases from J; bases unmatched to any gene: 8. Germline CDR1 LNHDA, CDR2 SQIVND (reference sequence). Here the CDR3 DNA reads TGTGCCGTCAGATCCAGGGGGGGAAACACCATATATTTT. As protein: CAVRSRGGNTIYF.

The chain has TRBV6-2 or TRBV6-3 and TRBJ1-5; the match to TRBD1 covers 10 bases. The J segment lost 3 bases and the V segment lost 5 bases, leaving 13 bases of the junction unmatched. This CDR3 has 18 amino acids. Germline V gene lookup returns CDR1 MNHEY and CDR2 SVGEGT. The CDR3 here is CASSHRQGASLFNQPQHF. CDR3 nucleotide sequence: TGTGCCAGCAGTCATCGACAGGGGGCTTCACTTTTCAATCAGCCCCAGCATTTT.

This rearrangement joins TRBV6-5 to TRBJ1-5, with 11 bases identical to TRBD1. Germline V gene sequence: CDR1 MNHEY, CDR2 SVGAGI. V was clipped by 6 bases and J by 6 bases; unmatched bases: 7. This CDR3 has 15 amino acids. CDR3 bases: TGTGCCAGCAGCTCCGGACAGGGGGCGTTTCAGCCCCAGCATTTT. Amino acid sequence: CASSSGQGAFQPQHF.

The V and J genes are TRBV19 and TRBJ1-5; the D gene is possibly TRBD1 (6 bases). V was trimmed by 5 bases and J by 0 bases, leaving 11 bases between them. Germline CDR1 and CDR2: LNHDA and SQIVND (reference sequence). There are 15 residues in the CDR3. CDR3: CASSGQSISNQPQHF. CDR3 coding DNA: TGTGCCAGTAGTGGACAGAGTATTAGCAATCAGCCCCAGCATTTT. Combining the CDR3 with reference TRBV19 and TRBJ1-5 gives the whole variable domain DGGITQSPKYLFRKEGQNVTLSCEQNLNHDAMYWYRQDPGQGLRLIYYSQIVNDFQKGDIAEGYSVSREKKESFPLTVTSAQKNPTAFYLCASSGQSISNQPQHFGDGTRLSIL.

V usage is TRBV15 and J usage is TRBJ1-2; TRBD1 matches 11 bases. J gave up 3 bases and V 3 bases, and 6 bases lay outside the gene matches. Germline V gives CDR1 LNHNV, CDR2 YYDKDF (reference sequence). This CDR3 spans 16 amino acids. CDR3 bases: TGTGCCACCAGCAGGGAGAAGGACAGGGGGCACTATGGCTACACCTTC. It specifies CATSREKDRGHYGYTF.

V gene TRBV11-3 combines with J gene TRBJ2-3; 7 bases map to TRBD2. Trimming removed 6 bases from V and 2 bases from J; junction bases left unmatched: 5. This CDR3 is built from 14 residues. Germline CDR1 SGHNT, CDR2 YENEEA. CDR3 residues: CASSRGGITDTQYF. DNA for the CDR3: TGTGCCAGCAGTAGGGGAGGGATCACAGATACGCAGTATTTT.

In nucleotides, the CDR3 is TGTGCCAGCAGCCCCACGGACTACGTAGGTTCCGGGGACACAGATACGCAGTATTTT. Translation: CASSPTDYVGSGDTDTQYF. The chain carries TRBV7-6 and TRBJ2-3, with a weak D call TRBD2 (6 bases). The CDR3 totals 19 residues. Germline V gene data show CDR1 as SGHVS and CDR2 as FNYEAQ. The V gene lost 5 bases and the J gene lost 2 bases, with 26 bases spanning the gap.

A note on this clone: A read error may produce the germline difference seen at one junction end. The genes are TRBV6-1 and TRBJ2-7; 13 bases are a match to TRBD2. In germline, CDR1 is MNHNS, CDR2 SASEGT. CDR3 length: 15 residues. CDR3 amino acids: CASREGTSGMGEQYF. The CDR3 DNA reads TGTGCCAGCAGGGAAGGGACTAGCGGGATGGGTGAGCAGTACTTC.